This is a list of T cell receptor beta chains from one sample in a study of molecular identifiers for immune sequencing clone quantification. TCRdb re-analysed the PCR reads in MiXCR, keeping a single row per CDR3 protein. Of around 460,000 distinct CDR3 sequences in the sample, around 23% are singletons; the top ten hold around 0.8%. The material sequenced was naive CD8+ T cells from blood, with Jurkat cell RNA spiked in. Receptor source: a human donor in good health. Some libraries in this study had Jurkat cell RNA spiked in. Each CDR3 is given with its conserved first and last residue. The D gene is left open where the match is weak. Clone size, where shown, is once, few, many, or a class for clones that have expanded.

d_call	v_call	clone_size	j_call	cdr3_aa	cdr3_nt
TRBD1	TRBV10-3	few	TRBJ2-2	CAISEARQGANTGELFF	TGTGCCATCAGTGAGGCGAGACAGGGGGCGAACACCGGGGAGCTGTTTTTT
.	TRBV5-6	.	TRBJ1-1	CASSPGAGRFGGTEAFF	TGTGCCAGCTCCCCCGGGGCGGGGCGGTTCGGCGGCACTGAAGCTTTCTTT
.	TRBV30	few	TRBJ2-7	CAWMSGSYEQYF	TGTGCCTGGATGTCTGGGTCCTACGAGCAGTACTTC
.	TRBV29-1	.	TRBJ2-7	CSVEGAQGAAYGQYF	TGCAGCGTTGAAGGGGCGCAGGGCGCAGCCTACGGGCAGTACTTC
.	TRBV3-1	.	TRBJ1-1	CASSQDRAPGSTEAFF	TGTGCCAGCAGCCAAGATCGGGCACCCGGGAGCACTGAAGCTTTCTTT
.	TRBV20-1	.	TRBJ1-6	CSARDENSPLHF	TGCAGTGCTAGAGATGAGAATTCACCCCTCCACTTT
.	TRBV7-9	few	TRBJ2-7	CASSPPSTYYEQYF	TGTGCCAGCAGCCCACCGAGTACCTACTACGAGCAGTACTTC
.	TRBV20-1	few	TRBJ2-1	CSAWDRSSYNEQFF	TGCAGTGCTTGGGACCGAAGCTCCTACAATGAGCAGTTCTTC
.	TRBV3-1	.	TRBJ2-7	CASSPGQSPTEQYF	TGTGCCAGCAGCCCAGGACAATCTCCCACTGAGCAGTACTTC
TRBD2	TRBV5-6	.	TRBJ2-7	CASSLSTSVIDEQYF	TGTGCCAGCAGCTTATCTACTAGCGTAATAGACGAGCAGTACTTC
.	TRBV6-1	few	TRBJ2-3	CASSEARFSGPSTDTQYF	TGTGCCAGCAGTGAAGCGCGATTTAGCGGACCAAGCACAGATACGCAGTATTTT
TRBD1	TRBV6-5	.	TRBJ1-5	CASSLRQGDIQPQHF	TGTGCCAGCAGCCTCCGACAGGGGGATATCCAGCCCCAGCATTTT
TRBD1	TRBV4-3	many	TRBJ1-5	CASSLSTGGFQPQHF	TGCGCCAGCAGCCTAAGCACAGGGGGCTTTCAGCCCCAGCATTTT
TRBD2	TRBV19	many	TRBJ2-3	CASSPGLAGVADTQYF	TGTGCCAGTAGTCCAGGACTAGCGGGAGTCGCAGATACGCAGTATTTT
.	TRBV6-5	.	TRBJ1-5	CASSYAAGNQPQHF	TGTGCCAGCAGTTACGCGGCGGGGAATCAGCCCCAGCATTTT
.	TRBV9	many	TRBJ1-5	CASSGDQGYQPQHF	TGTGCCAGCAGCGGAGACCAGGGTTATCAGCCCCAGCATTTT
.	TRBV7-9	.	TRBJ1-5	CASSSRGDSNQPQHF	TGTGCCAGCAGCTCTAGGGGAGATAGCAATCAGCCCCAGCATTTT